Included here is one T cell receptor beta chain sequence, with context. This entry comes from a study of blood T cell repertoires in COVID-19. Generated by immunoSEQ multiplex PCR, the TCRdb table keeps only in-frame clones and is missing some. The table has under 250,000 clones, about 86% seen once; the top ten hold approximately 4.4%. V was trimmed by 8 bases and J by 4 bases, leaving 11 bases between them. Germline assignment: CDR1 WNHNN and CDR2 SYGVQD (reference sequence). The CDR3 length is 13 residues. This sequence originates from a man aged 50 to 59 with active or convalescent COVID-19. V is TRBV10-1 and J is TRBJ2-2, with a possible D match to TRBD1 (5 bases). Sequences were obtained from peripheral blood. Here the CDR3 reads CASPGPGTGELFF. In DNA form, the CDR3 reads TGCGCCAGCCCAGGGCCCGGCACCGGGGAGCTGTTTTTT.